This T cell receptor (beta chain) is drawn from a study of T cell changes during pregnancy in multiple sclerosis. V shed 4 bases and J 5 bases; nucleotides not matched to a gene: 5. The CDR3 runs to 14 residues. Germline loops: CDR1 SGHTA, CDR2 FQGNSA. Assay used: immunoSEQ multiplex PCR; TCRdb lists only in-frame clones, some missing. This table holds about 73,000 clones, roughly 90% found once. This clone was observed a single time. This receptor was taken from a female donor in good health, enrolled as a control in a pregnancy study. This chain connects TRBV7-2 to TRBJ2-7; TRBD1 matches 10 bases. The sequences come from peripheral blood, collected after pregnancy. The CDR3 sequence: CASSSRQGAHEQYF. In nucleotides, the CDR3 is TGTGCCAGCAGCTCCCGACAGGGGGCCCACGAGCAGTACTTC.